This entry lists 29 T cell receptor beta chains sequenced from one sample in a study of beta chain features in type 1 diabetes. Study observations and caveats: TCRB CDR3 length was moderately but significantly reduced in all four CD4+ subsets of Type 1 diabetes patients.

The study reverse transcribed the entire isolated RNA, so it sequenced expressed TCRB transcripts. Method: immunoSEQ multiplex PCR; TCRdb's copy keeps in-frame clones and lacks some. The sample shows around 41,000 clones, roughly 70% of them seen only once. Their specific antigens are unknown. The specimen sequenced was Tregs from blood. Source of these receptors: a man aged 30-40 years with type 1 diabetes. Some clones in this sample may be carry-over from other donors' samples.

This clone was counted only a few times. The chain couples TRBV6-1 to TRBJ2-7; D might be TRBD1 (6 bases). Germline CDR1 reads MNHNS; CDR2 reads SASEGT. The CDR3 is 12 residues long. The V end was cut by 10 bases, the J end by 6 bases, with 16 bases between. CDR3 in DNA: TGTGCCACCACAGGGAAAAGATTCGAGCAGTACTTC. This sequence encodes CATTGKRFEQYF.

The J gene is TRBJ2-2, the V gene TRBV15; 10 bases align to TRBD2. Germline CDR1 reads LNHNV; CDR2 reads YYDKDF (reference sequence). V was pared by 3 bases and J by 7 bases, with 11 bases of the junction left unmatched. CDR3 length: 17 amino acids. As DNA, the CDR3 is TGTGCCACCAGCAGCGATACTAGCGGGGCCCTCGGCGGGGAGCTGTTTTTT. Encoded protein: CATSSDTSGALGGELFF.

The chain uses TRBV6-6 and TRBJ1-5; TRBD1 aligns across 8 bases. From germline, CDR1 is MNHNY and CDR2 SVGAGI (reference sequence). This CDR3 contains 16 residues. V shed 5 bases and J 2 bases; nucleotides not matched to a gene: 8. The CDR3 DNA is TGTGCCAGCAGTGCATCCAGGGGGCGACGCAATCAGCCCCAGCATTTT. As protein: CASSASRGRRNQPQHF.

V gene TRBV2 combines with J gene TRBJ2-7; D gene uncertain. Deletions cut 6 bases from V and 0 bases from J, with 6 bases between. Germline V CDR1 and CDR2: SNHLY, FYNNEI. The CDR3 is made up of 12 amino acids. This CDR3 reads CASRFSSYEQYF. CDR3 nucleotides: TGTGCCAGCAGGTTCAGCTCCTACGAGCAGTACTTC.

Here the CDR3 reads CASSYEGLGNQPQHF. The CDR3, as DNA: TGTGCCAGCAGTTATGAGGGCCTGGGGAATCAGCCCCAGCATTTT. This chain connects TRBV2 to TRBJ1-5; no definite D call. V was clipped by 5 bases and J by 4 bases, with 15 bases between them. The CDR3 has 15 residues. The V gene's germline CDR1 is SNHLY and CDR2 FYNNEI.

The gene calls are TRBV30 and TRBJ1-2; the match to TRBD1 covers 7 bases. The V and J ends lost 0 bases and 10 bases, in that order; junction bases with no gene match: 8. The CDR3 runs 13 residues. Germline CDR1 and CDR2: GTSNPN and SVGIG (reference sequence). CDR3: CAWSVRQGEAYTF. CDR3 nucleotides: TGTGCCTGGAGTGTACGACAGGGAGAGGCCTACACCTTC. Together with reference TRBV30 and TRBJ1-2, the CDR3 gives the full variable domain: SQTIHQWPATLVQPVGSPLSLECTVEGTSNPNLYWYRQAAGRGLQLLFYSVGIGQISSEVPQNLSASRPQDRQFILSSKKLLLSDSGFYLCAWSVRQGEAYTFGSGTRLTVV.

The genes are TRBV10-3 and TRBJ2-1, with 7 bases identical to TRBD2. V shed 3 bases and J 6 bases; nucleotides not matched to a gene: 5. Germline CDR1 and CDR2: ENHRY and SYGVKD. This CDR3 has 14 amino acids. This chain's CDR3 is CAISDFAGVNEQFF. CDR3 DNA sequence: TGTGCCATCAGTGATTTTGCGGGGGTCAATGAGCAGTTCTTC.

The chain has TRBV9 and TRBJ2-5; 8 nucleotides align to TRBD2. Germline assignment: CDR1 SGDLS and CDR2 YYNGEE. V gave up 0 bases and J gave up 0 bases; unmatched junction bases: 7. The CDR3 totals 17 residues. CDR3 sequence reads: CASSVGPGGADQETQYF. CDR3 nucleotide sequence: TGTGCCAGCAGCGTAGGTCCGGGGGGGGCGGACCAAGAGACCCAGTACTTC.

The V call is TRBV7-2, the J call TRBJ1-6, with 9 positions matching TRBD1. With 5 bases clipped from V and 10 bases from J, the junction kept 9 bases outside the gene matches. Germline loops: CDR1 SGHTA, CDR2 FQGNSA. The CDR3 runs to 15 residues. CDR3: CASSIQGAGSSPLHF. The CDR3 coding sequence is TGTGCCAGCAGCATACAGGGGGCCGGGAGCTCACCCCTCCACTTT.

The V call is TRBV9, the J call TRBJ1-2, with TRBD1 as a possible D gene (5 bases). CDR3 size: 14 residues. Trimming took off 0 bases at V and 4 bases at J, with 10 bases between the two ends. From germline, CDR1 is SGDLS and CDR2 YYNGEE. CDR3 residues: CASSVATGGYGYTF. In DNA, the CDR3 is TGTGCCAGCAGCGTAGCTACCGGGGGCTATGGCTACACCTTC.

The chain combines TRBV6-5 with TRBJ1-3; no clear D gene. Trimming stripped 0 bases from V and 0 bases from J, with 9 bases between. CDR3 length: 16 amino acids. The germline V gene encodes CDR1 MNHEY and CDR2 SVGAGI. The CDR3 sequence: CASSYSGVHSGNTIYF. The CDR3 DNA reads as TGTGCCAGCAGTTACTCCGGGGTCCACTCTGGAAACACCATATATTTT.

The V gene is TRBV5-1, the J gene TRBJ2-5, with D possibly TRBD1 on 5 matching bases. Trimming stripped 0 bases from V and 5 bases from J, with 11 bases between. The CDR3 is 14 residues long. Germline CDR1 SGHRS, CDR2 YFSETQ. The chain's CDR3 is CASSLEGVWETQYF. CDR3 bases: TGCGCCAGCAGCTTGGAAGGGGTATGGGAGACCCAGTACTTC.

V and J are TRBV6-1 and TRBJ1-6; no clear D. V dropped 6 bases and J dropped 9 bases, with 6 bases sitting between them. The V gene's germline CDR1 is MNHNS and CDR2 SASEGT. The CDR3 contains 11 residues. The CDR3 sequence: CASRGSSPLHF. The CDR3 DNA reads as TGTGCCAGCAGGGGGAGTTCACCCCTCCACTTT.

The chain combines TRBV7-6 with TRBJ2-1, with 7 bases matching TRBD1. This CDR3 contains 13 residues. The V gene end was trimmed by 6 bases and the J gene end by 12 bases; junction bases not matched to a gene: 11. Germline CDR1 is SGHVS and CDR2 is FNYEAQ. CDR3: CASSFDGDRGQFF. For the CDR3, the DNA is TGTGCCAGCAGTTTCGACGGGGACAGAGGGCAGTTCTTC. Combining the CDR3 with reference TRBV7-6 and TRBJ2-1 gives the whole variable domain GAGVSQSPRYKVTKRGQDVALRCDPISGHVSLYWYRQALGQGPEFLTYFNYEAQQDKSGLPNDRFSAERPEGSISTLTIQRTEQRDSAMYRCASSFDGDRGQFFGPGTRLTVL.

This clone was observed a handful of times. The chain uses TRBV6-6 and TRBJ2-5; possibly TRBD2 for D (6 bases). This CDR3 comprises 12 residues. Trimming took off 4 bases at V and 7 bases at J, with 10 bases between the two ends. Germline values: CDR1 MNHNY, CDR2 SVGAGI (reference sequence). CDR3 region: CASSSSGGTQYF. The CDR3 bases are TGTGCCAGCAGTTCGTCCGGGGGGACCCAGTACTTC.

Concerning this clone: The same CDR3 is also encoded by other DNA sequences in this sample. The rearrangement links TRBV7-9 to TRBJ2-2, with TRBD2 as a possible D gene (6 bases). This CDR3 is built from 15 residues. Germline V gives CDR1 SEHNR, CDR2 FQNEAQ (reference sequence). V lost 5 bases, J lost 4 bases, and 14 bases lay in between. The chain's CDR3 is CASSGGRRGTGELFF. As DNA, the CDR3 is TGTGCCAGCAGCGGAGGTCGGAGGGGCACCGGGGAGCTGTTTTTT.

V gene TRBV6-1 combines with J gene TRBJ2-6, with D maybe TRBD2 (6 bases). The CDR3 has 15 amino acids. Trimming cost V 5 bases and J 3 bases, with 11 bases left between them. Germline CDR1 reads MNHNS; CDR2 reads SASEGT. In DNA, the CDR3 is TGTGCCAGCAGTCTTTTCGGGAGTGGGGCCAACGTCCTGACTTTC. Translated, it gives CASSLFGSGANVLTF.

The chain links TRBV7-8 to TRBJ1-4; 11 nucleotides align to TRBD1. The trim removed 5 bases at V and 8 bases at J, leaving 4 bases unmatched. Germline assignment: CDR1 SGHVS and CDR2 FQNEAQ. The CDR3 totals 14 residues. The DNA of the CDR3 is TGTGCCAGCAGCCGGGACAGGGGGGGCGAAAAACTGTTTTTT. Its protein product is CASSRDRGGEKLFF.

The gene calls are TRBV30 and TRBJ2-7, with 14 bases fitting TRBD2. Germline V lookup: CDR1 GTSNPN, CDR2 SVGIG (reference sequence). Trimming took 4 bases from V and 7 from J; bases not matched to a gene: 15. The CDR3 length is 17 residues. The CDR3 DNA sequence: TGTGCCTGGATTCCCCAACCGGGACTAGCGGGAGCTCATGAGCAGTACTTC. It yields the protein CAWIPQPGLAGAHEQYF.

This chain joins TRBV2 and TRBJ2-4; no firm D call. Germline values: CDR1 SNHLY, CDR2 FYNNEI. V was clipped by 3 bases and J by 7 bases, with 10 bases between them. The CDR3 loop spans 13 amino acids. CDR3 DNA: TGTGCCAGCAGTGAGTCTCTAATTAACATTCAGTACTTC. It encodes CASSESLINIQYF.

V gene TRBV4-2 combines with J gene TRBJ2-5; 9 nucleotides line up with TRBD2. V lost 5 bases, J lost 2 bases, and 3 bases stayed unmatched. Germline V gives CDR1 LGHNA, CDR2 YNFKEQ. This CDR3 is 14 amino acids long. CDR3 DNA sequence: TGTGCCAGCAGCTTGGGACTAGCTCAAGAGACCCAGTACTTC. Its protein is CASSLGLAQETQYF.

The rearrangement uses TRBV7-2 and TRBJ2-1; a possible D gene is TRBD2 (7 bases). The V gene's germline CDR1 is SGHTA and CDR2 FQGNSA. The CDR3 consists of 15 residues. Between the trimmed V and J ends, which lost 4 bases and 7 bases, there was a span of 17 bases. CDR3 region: CASSSTFRGANEQFF. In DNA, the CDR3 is TGTGCCAGCAGCTCTACCTTCCGGGGGGCTAATGAGCAGTTCTTC.

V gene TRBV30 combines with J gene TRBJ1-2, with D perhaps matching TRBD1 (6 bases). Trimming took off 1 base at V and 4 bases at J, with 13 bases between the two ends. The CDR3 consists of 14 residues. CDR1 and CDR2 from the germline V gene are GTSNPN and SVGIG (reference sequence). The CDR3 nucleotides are TGTGCCTGGAGTGGACCACAGGGAAGCTATGGCTACACCTTC. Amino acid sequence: CAWSGPQGSYGYTF.

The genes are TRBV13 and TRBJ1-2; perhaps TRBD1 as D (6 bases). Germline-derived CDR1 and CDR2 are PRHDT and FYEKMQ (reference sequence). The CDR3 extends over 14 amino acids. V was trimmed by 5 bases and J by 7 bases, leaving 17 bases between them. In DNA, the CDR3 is TGTGCCAGCAGCCTCGGACAGATCTACGGTGGCTACACCTTC. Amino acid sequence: CASSLGQIYGGYTF.

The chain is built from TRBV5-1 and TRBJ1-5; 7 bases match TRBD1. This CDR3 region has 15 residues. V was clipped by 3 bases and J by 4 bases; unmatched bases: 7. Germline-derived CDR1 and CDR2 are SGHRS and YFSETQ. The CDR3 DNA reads TGCGCCAGCAGCTCGGGAGGGACAGAAAATCAGCCCCAGCATTTT. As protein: CASSSGGTENQPQHF.

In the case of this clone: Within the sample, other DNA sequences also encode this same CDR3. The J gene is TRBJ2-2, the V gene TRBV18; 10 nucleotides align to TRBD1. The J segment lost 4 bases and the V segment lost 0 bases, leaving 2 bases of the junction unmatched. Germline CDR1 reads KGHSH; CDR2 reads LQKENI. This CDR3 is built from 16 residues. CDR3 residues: CASSPPGQGTTGELFF. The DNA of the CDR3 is TGTGCCAGCTCACCACCGGGACAGGGGACCACCGGGGAGCTGTTTTTT.

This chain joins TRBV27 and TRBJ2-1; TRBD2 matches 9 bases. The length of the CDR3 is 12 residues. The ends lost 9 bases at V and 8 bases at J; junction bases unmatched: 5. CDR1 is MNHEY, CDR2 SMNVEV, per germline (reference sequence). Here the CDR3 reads CARSGGPYEQFF. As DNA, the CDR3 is TGTGCCAGGAGCGGGGGGCCCTATGAGCAGTTCTTC.

The CDR3 DNA reads as TGTGCCAGCAGCTCCACAGGATACGAGCAGTACTTC. This translates into CASSSTGYEQYF. V usage is TRBV7-9 and J usage is TRBJ2-7, with D maybe TRBD1 (5 bases). The germline V gene has CDR1 SEHNR and CDR2 FQNEAQ (reference sequence). The V end was cut by 4 bases, the J end by 4 bases, with 8 bases between. CDR3 length equals 12 residues.

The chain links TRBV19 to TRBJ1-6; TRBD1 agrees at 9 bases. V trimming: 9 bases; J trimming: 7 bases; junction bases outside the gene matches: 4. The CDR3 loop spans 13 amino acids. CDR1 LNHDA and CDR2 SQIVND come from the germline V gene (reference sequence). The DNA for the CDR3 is TGTGCCAGCGTACAGGGGGCAAATTCACCCCTCCACTTT. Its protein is CASVQGANSPLHF.